This T cell receptor beta chain was recovered during a study of early T cells in non-severe SARS-CoV-2 infection. For the study at large: The study sequenced bulk RNA from unsorted whole blood, with chains unpaired.

The germline V gene has CDR1 MNHNS and CDR2 SASEGT. This CDR3 spans 16 amino acids. V gave up 4 bases and J gave up 3 bases; unmatched junction bases: 10. Findings and limits, study-wide: Comparison of clonotypes with VDJdb favored anti-spike CD8 responses while missing private and CD4 specificities.

Attached unique molecular identifiers marked individual cDNA molecules. TCRdb fed the 5' RACE reads into MiXCR, producing one record per CDR3 protein. The sample yields around 40,000 distinct CDR3 sequences, roughly 11% seen once. In regard to this clonotype: The antigen is not known.

The chain joins TRBV6-1 to TRBJ2-3, with 7 positions matching TRBD1. Input material: whole blood. This receptor was taken from an adult who was a healthcare worker with PCR-confirmed SARS-CoV-2 infection or an uninfected control (not recorded which). As DNA, the CDR3 is TGTGCCAGCAGTGGACACAGGACAGGTGGGACAGATACGCAGTATTTT. This encodes CASSGHRTGGTDTQYF.